This record looks at one TCR beta chain sequence and its context. The sample is drawn from a study of sequential checkpoint blockade in melanoma. As for the study in general: First-line arms were nivolumab then ipilimumab, or the reverse, randomized 1:1.

V gave up 6 bases and J gave up 1 base, with 12 bases separating them. The germline CDR1 and CDR2 sequences are MNHNY and SVGAGI (reference sequence). This CDR3 has 14 residues. Produced via immunoSEQ multiplex PCR; TCRdb's table is partial and in-frame only. The table has roughly 20,000 clones, around 88% seen once; the top ten hold 35% to 45%. Treatment indicated: randomized to nivolumab then ipilimumab (arm A) or the reverse (arm B). From thawed PBMCs, live CD3+CD8+ cells negative for CD19 and CD56 were sorted. The V gene is TRBV6-6, the J gene TRBJ1-1; no clear D gene. The TCR sequence derives from a human donor with melanoma. The sequencing used CD8+ T cells sorted from blood (inferred from file names), collected from a patient given nivolumab and ipilimumab in sequence. The CDR3 loop reads CASRPLNKNTEAFF. The CDR3 coding sequence is TGTGCCAGCAGACCTCTCAACAAGAACACTGAAGCTTTCTTT.